The rows below give T cell receptor beta chains drawn from one sample of a study of cytomegalovirus exposure and HLA in healthy donors. Only in-frame clones appear in the TCRdb table, and some are missing; sequencing was by immunoSEQ multiplex PCR. The sample lists over 130,000 clones, roughly 80% occurring once. The sequencing sample was made of PBMCs. The receptors shown here come from a female donor in good health and CMV-seronegative. CDR3s include the opening cysteine and the closing phenylalanine or tryptophan. A D gene is named only where the DNA matches it firmly. The size field is filled for only some rows; it gives once, few, many or a size class.

length	V	D	size	J	DNA	CDR3
14	TRBV9	-	-	TRBJ2-3	TGTGCCAGCAGCGACCGCTACAGGGCAGATACGCAGTATTTT	CASSDRYRADTQYF
15	TRBV7-2	TRBD2	-	TRBJ2-1	TGTGCCAGCAGTCCACTAGCGCCAGCCTACAATGAGCAGTTCTTC	CASSPLAPAYNEQFF
16	TRBV25-1	TRBD2	-	TRBJ2-3	TGTGCCAGCAGTGAACTAGCGGGAGACCTCACAGATACGCAGTATTTT	CASSELAGDLTDTQYF
15	TRBV7-9	TRBD1	-	TRBJ1-1	TGTGCCAGCAGCTTACCAAGACAGGGGGCATCTGAAGCTTTCTTT	CASSLPRQGASEAFF
12	TRBV29-1	-	few	TRBJ2-7	TGCAGCGTTGAAGTACTAGCCGACGAGCAGTACTTC	CSVEVLADEQYF
16	TRBV2	TRBD1	-	TRBJ2-2	TGTGCCAGCAGTGATTCGCGGACAGGGGTCACCGGGGAGCTGTTTTTT	CASSDSRTGVTGELFF
17	TRBV4-1	-	-	TRBJ2-5	TGCGCCAGCAGCCCCCGGGACACCCTGCTTGGGGAAGAGACCCAGTACTTC	CASSPRDTLLGEETQYF
15	TRBV7-9	TRBD2	-	TRBJ2-3	TGTGCCAGCAGCTTAGTGGCGGGAGTAGGGGATACGCAGTATTTT	CASSLVAGVGDTQYF
14	TRBV5-1	-	-	TRBJ2-2	TGCGCCAGCAGCTTGGCCAGGAACACCGGGGAGCTGTTTTTT	CASSLARNTGELFF
15	TRBV5-6	TRBD1	-	TRBJ2-2	TGTGCCAGCAGCTTGGAAGGGGGCAGGACCGGGGAGCTGTTTTTT	CASSLEGGRTGELFF
14	TRBV6-5	-	once	TRBJ2-7	TGTGCCAGCAGTACGTGGGGGGACCACTACGAGCAGTACTTC	CASSTWGDHYEQYF
15	TRBV19	-	-	TRBJ1-1	TGTGCCAGTAGTATGAGAGGTGTCTTGAACACTGAAGCTTTCTTT	CASSMRGVLNTEAFF
17	TRBV5-1	TRBD1	-	TRBJ2-7	TGCGCCAGCAGCTTGGGGACAGGTAGTACTTTTGTCTACGAGCAGTACTTC	CASSLGTGSTFVYEQYF
14	TRBV7-9	TRBD1	-	TRBJ2-1	TGTGCCAGCAGCCACCGGGACAGCTACAATGAGCAGTTCTTC	CASSHRDSYNEQFF
14	TRBV13	TRBD1	-	TRBJ2-5	TGTGCCAGCAGCTTAGGACAGGGGCAAGAGACCCAGTACTTC	CASSLGQGQETQYF
15	TRBV5-5	-	few	TRBJ1-1	TGTGCCAGCAGCTTGCTAGGCCCCCCGTACACTGAAGCTTTCTTT	CASSLLGPPYTEAFF
13	TRBV7-2	-	-	TRBJ2-7	TGTGCCAGCAGCTCAGACAGCTCCTACGAGCAGTACTTC	CASSSDSSYEQYF
16	TRBV7-9	-	-	TRBJ2-1	TGTGCCAGCAGCGGATTAGCGGTACCCTCCTACAATGAGCAGTTCTTC	CASSGLAVPSYNEQFF
14	TRBV4-1	-	-	TRBJ1-1	TGCGCCAGCAGCCAAGATCGGGGGGCAACTGAAGCTTTCTTT	CASSQDRGATEAFF
14	TRBV5-1	-	-	TRBJ1-3	TGCGCCAGCACCGGCGGATCTACTGGAAACACCATATATTTT	CASTGGSTGNTIYF